This T cell receptor (beta chain) was identified during a study of blood T cell repertoires in COVID-19. Across the whole study: Spain, Italy and the United States supplied samples that represented acute and convalescent COVID-19. The cDNA or gDNA used as material had been derived from T cells, B-cell-depleted T cells, or PBMCs.

There are 15 residues in the CDR3. Germline lookup yields CDR1 MGHRA and CDR2 YSYEKL. The V end was cut by 0 bases, the J end by 5 bases, with 13 bases between. Authors' processing steps: By means of reference gene primer amplification, nucleated cell counts were estimated. Generated by immunoSEQ multiplex PCR, the TCRdb table keeps only in-frame clones and is missing some. V, J and clone size reflect that table, while D and trimming were determined from the DNA. The table lists under 300,000 clones, about 85% of them singletons. V is TRBV4-1 and J is TRBJ1-2; D unclear. Sequenced sample: peripheral blood. The origin of this receptor is a man aged 25-45 years who had recovered from COVID-19. CDR3 sequence: CASSQELGVRYGYTF. The DNA of the CDR3 is TGCGCCAGCAGCCAAGAACTGGGAGTAAGATATGGCTACACCTTC.